This is a list of T cell receptor beta chains from one sample in a study of shared clonotypes between healthy human individuals. The assay was immunoSEQ multiplex PCR, and TCRdb's table has in-frame clones only and misses some. The sample includes about 2.4 million clones, 93% of them seen just once. Sequencing used naive CD4+ T cells from PBMCs. Receptor source: a man younger than 30 in good health. Some clones in this sample may be carry-over from other donors' samples. The CDR3 runs from the conserved cysteine through the conserved F or W. D genes are given only for firm matches. Only part of the rows carry a size: once, few, many, or a class if the clone is expanded.

>.|TRBV6-1|.|TRBJ2-7
CASSGDTYEQYF
TGTGCCAGCAGTGGGGACACCTACGAGCAGTACTTC
>.|TRBV7-6|TRBD1|TRBJ2-7
CASSLAPHRGSSYEQYF
TGTGCCAGCAGCTTAGCCCCGCACAGGGGGAGTTCCTACGAGCAGTACTTC
>.|TRBV28|.|TRBJ2-4
CASSSDRLAKNIQYF
TGTGCCAGCAGTTCCGACCGGTTGGCCAAAAACATTCAGTACTTC
>.|TRBV7-9|TRBD2|TRBJ2-7
CASSLLAGVNEQYF
TGTGCCAGCAGCTTATTAGCGGGAGTCAACGAGCAGTACTTC
>.|TRBV15|TRBD1|TRBJ2-5
CATSRSGQLQETQYF
TGTGCCACCAGCAGATCGGGACAGCTACAAGAGACCCAGTACTTC
>.|TRBV4-1|TRBD2|TRBJ2-7
CASSQVLTSGSVEQYF
TGCGCCAGCAGCCAAGTGTTGACTAGCGGGAGTGTCGAGCAGTACTTC
>.|TRBV6-6|TRBD2|TRBJ2-3
CASSVAGPTDTQYF
TGTGCCAGCAGTGTAGCGGGGCCCACAGATACGCAGTATTTT
>.|TRBV7-9|TRBD1|TRBJ2-3
CASSSETGLGTDTQYF
TGTGCCAGCAGCTCCGAGACAGGGCTGGGGACAGATACGCAGTATTTT
>once|TRBV28|TRBD2|TRBJ2-5
CASTRGGGGETQYF
TGTGCCAGCACCCGGGGGGGCGGTGGAGAGACCCAGTACTTC
>.|TRBV5-6|TRBD1|TRBJ2-4
CASSASTGVKYIQYF
TGTGCCAGCAGCGCCTCAACAGGGGTGAAGTACATTCAGTACTTC
>.|TRBV5-1|TRBD1|TRBJ2-7
CASSLGGTGALNEQYF
TGCGCCAGCAGCTTGGGAGGGACAGGGGCCCTGAACGAGCAGTACTTC
>.|TRBV2|TRBD2|TRBJ2-1
CASTRTSGRSNEQFF
TGTGCCAGCACGAGAACTAGCGGGAGGAGCAATGAGCAGTTCTTC
>.|TRBV11-2|TRBD1|TRBJ2-7
CASSLTGQSYEQYF
TGTGCCAGCAGCTTAACGGGACAGTCCTACGAGCAGTACTTC
>.|TRBV25-1|.|TRBJ2-6
CASSEVGQTSGANVLTF
TGTGCCAGCAGTGAAGTCGGGCAGACGTCTGGGGCCAACGTCCTGACTTTC
>.|TRBV7-3|TRBD1|TRBJ1-1
CASSPQGVGTEAFF
TGTGCCAGCAGCCCGCAGGGGGTGGGGACTGAAGCTTTCTTT
>.|TRBV2|TRBD1|TRBJ1-5
CASSEQGAGQPQHF
TGTGCCAGCAGTGAGCAGGGGGCAGGTCAGCCCCAGCATTTT
>.|TRBV18|.|TRBJ1-3
CASSPGTASVNTIYF
TGTGCCAGCTCACCTGGGACCGCCAGCGTGAACACCATATATTTT
>.|TRBV28|.|TRBJ1-2
CASSSQGWGNGYTF
TGTGCCAGCAGTTCACAGGGTTGGGGGAATGGCTACACCTTC
>.|TRBV14|TRBD2|TRBJ2-1
CASSQMVAGTYNEQFF
TGTGCCAGCAGCCAAATGGTAGCGGGGACGTACAATGAGCAGTTCTTC
>once|TRBV9|TRBD2|TRBJ2-1
CASSPLGGNNEQFF
TGTGCCAGCAGCCCACTGGGGGGGAACAATGAGCAGTTCTTC
>.|TRBV6-1|.|TRBJ1-5
CASSEPPDPNSNQPQHF
TGTGCCAGCAGTGAGCCGCCAGACCCAAATAGCAATCAGCCCCAGCATTTT
>.|TRBV28|TRBD1|TRBJ1-4
CASRLAGQGPEKLFF
TGTGCCAGCAGACTCGCGGGACAGGGGCCTGAAAAACTGTTTTTT
>.|TRBV15|.|TRBJ1-1
CATSSRTYENTEAFF
TGTGCCACCAGCAGTAGGACATATGAGAACACTGAAGCTTTCTTT
>.|TRBV18|.|TRBJ2-7
CASSPVLYEQYF
TGTGCCAGCTCACCAGTTCTCTACGAGCAGTACTTC
>.|TRBV19|.|TRBJ1-2
CASSKQGNYGYTF
TGTGCCAGTAGTAAACAGGGTAACTATGGCTACACCTTC
>.|TRBV28|.|TRBJ2-7
CASSLTGTRGEQYF
TGTGCCAGCAGTTTAACCGGGACAAGAGGCGAGCAGTACTTC
>.|TRBV2|.|TRBJ2-7
CATHGGRKPYEQYF
TGTGCCACCCATGGGGGCAGGAAACCCTACGAGCAGTACTTC